This passage covers 25 T cell receptor beta chains from one sample sequenced in a study of tumor and adjacent non-tumor tissue in lung cancer. The library came from three nested PCR rounds adapted from ARM-PCR protocols. From the multiplex PCR reads, TCRdb called clonotypes with MiXCR, one entry per CDR3 protein. Here the sample spans 50,000 to 70,000 distinct CDR3 sequences, around 64% being singletons. No cell sorting was done before RNA was extracted from the tissue. The normal lung tissue was taken more than 3 cm from the tumor edge. The sample consisted of distant non-tumor lung tissue. These receptors were collected from a man between 70 and 80 years old with non-small cell lung cancer.

To note about this clonotype: An end of the junction differs from the germline gene, which may be a read error. This chain links TRBV12-3 or TRBV12-4 with TRBJ1-2, with a possible D match to TRBD1 (6 bases). The CDR3 is 15 amino acids. CDR3: CASSFGTRGNYGYTF. CDR3 nucleotide sequence: TGCGCCAGCAGTTTTGGGACAAGGGGGAACTATGGCTACACCTTC.

The chain is built from TRBV6-1 and TRBJ1-1; D gene unclear. Trimming removed 5 bases from V and 3 bases from J, with 13 bases in between. CDR3 length: 14 residues. Germline lookup yields CDR1 MNHNS and CDR2 SASEGT. The CDR3 nucleotides read TGTGCCAGCAGTCGTCCCACAATGGACACTGAAGCTTTCTTT. The encoded protein is CASSRPTMDTEAFF.

As regards this clonotype: This may be a read error: a much more frequent sequence differs by one nucleotide. The chain carries TRBV6-5 and TRBJ1-1; D not resolved. The CDR3 is made up of 12 amino acids. Germline CDR1 reads MNHEY; CDR2 reads SVGAGI. V shed 5 bases and J shed 11 bases, with 15 bases lying between them. The CDR3 here is CASSPGVVAAFF. In nucleotides, the CDR3 is TGTGCCAGCAGTCCCGGTGTGGTCGCTGCTTTCTTT.

Points on this clonotype: Because the CDR3 is missing its conserved closing phenylalanine or tryptophan, this is likely a read error. Because the CDR3's place on the DNA is in doubt, the DNA is left out and the CDR3 is given as listed by TCRdb. This chain joins TRBV28 and TRBJ2-1; the D segment call TRBD1 is taken from the table without a DNA check. In germline, CDR1 is MDHEN, CDR2 SYDVKM. The CDR3 comprises 16 residues, both ends counted. The chain's CDR3 is CAGSSYRQGVYNELFL.

This clonotype was detected many times. V and J are TRBV29-1 and TRBJ2-1, with TRBD2 matching 9 bases. Trimming at V came to 6 bases and at J to 8 bases, leaving 11 bases not matched to a gene. The CDR3 is 14 residues long. The germline CDR1 and CDR2 sequences are SQVTM and ANQGSEA. CDR3 amino acids: CSVDGAGGRDEQFF. The CDR3 DNA reads as TGCAGCGTAGACGGAGCGGGAGGCCGTGATGAGCAGTTCTTC.

This rearrangement joins TRBV20-1 to TRBJ2-1, with D possibly TRBD2 on 6 matching bases. V was trimmed by 0 bases and J by 8 bases, leaving 17 bases between them. Per germline, CDR1 DFQATT and CDR2 SNEGSKA (reference sequence). The CDR3 is 15 residues long. The CDR3 reads CSARDPGLPGDEQFF. CDR3 DNA sequence: TGCAGTGCTAGAGACCCGGGACTCCCCGGCGATGAGCAGTTCTTC.

On this clonotype itself: Being one base from a much bigger clone, this may be a read error. The final CDR3 position lacks the conserved phenylalanine or tryptophan, pointing to a likely read error. The V gene is TRBV30, the J gene TRBJ1-1; D is undetermined. The CDR3 is made up of 13 amino acids. V was cut by 1 base and J by 2 bases, with 8 bases left in between. The germline V gene has CDR1 GTSNPN and CDR2 SVGIG (reference sequence). For the CDR3, the DNA is TGTGCCTGGAGTGCCGGCTTTAACACTGAAGCTTTCTCT. Its protein product is CAWSAGFNTEAFS.

Notes on this clonotype: The conserved phenylalanine or tryptophan is not found at the CDR3 terminus, so this likely reflects a read error. The DNA is omitted, as the CDR3 cannot be located on it reliably, and the CDR3 follows TCRdb's listing. The chain recombines TRBV11-2 with TRBJ1-1. 15 amino acids form the CDR3, both terminal residues included. The V gene's germline CDR1 is SGHAT and CDR2 FQNNGV. The chain's CDR3 is CASSPRPQRVAEAFY.

To note about this clonotype: Its ends do not fully match the called genes, so a read error is possible. The chain combines TRBV11-2 with TRBJ2-2, with a weak D call TRBD2 (5 bases). Germline values: CDR1 SGHAT, CDR2 FQNNGV. The CDR3 contains 16 residues. The DNA for the CDR3 is TGTGCCAGTAGCTTAGATCGACAAGCCTCGGCCGGGGAGTTGTTTTTT. Protein: CASSLDRQASAGELFF.

Worth noting for this clonotype: The conserved closing phenylalanine or tryptophan is absent in this CDR3, likely reflecting a read error. The chain employs TRBV6-1 and TRBJ2-7; maybe TRBD1 (5 bases). CDR1 and CDR2 from the germline V gene are MNHNS and SASEGT. CDR3 length: 16 amino acids. In nucleotides, the CDR3 is TGTGCCAGCGGGAATGGGGCAGGGCTCCATAACTACGAACAGTACTAC. Residues: CASGNGAGLHNYEQYY.

This clonotype has a count of ten or more. This chain uses TRBV29-1 with TRBJ1-2, with D maybe TRBD1 (5 bases). The CDR3 extends over 11 amino acids. CDR1 and CDR2 (germline): SQVTM, ANQGSEA. CDR3: CRADTQGGYTF. The DNA for the CDR3 is TGCAGGGCGGACACCCAGGGCGGCTACACCTTC.

Turning to this clonotype: The germline gene is not matched at one end of the junction; a read error may be the cause. This CDR3 reads CAIKGTDWDDGYTF. CDR3 DNA: TGTGCCATCAAGGGGACAGACTGGGACGATGGTTACACTTTC. V gene TRBV10-3 combines with J gene TRBJ1-2; TRBD1 agrees at 7 bases. The germline gives CDR1 ENHRY, CDR2 SYGVKD. The length of the CDR3 is 14 residues.

In regard to this clonotype: A much bigger clone sits one base away, suggesting this may be a read error. The CDR3 coding sequence is TGTGCCAGCAGCTTGGAACTAGCGGGGGCAGATACGCAGCATTTT. Encoded protein: CASSLELAGADTQHF. The rearrangement joins TRBV5-4 to TRBJ2-3; TRBD1 might be the D (6 bases). Near its end, the DNA agrees better with TRBJ1-5, so the J call may be wrong. Looked up from germline, CDR1 is SGHNT and CDR2 is YYREEE (reference sequence). CDR3 length: 15 amino acids.

To note about this clonotype: This sequence may be a read error, since a much larger clone differs from it by one base. The CDR3 DNA reads as TGTGCCAGCAGTACCCGGGGACAGAGATTCCAAGAGGCCCAGTACTTC. Amino acid sequence: CASSTRGQRFQEAQYF. The chain is built from TRBV7-9 and TRBJ2-5; TRBD1 agrees at 7 bases. From germline, CDR1 is SEHNR and CDR2 FQNEAQ (reference sequence). The CDR3 length is 16 residues.

Written as DNA, the CDR3 is TGTGCCAGCAGCTTGGACAGGGAGTCAGACGAGCAGTACTTC. Protein sequence: CASSLDRESDEQYF. The chain carries TRBV11-1 and TRBJ2-7; TRBD1 matches at 8 bases. Trimming cost V 3 bases and J 5 bases; bases outside gene matches: 6. The CDR3 has 14 amino acids. Per the germline V gene, CDR1 is SGHAT and CDR2 is FQDESV (reference sequence).

Details on this clonotype: One junction end disagrees with the germline gene, perhaps due to a read error. This chain links TRBV6-5 with TRBJ2-5; TRBD2 matches at 8 bases. Germline CDR1 is MNHEY and CDR2 is SVGAGI. The CDR3 spans 15 residues. CDR3 protein: CSSSYAGGPWETQYF. CDR3 DNA: TGTTCCAGCAGTTACGCGGGGGGACCGTGGGAGACCCAGTACTTC.

This clonotype was picked up many times. The chain links TRBV4-1 to TRBJ2-6; D is unresolved. The V gene lost 0 bases and the J gene lost 0 bases, with 12 bases spanning the gap. The CDR3 totals 18 residues. The germline gives CDR1 MGHRA, CDR2 YSYEKL. The chain's CDR3 is CASSQDPVRNSGANVLTF. DNA for the CDR3: TGCGCCAGCAGCCAAGATCCAGTCCGAAACTCTGGGGCCAACGTCCTGACTTTC.

Remarks on this clonotype: At one end, the junction sequence differs from germline, possibly due to a read error. This chain links TRBV5-4 with TRBJ2-7, with 8 bases aligning to TRBD1. The CDR3 covers 13 residues. CDR1 SGHNT and CDR2 YYREEE come from the germline V gene (reference sequence). The CDR3 protein is CASSGQGGYEQWF. The CDR3 DNA is TGTGCCAGCAGCGGACAGGGAGGTTACGAGCAGTGGTTC.

The chain recombines TRBV28 with TRBJ2-2, with a tentative D call TRBD2 (6 bases). This CDR3 has 17 residues. Germline CDR1 MDHEN, CDR2 SYDVKM. V lost 7 bases and J 1 base, leaving 19 bases between the germline ends. CDR3 bases: TGTGCCAGCACCGAGCTAGGACGGGGGTTGAACACCGGGGAGCTGTTTTTT. It specifies CASTELGRGLNTGELFF.

V and J are TRBV11-2 and TRBJ2-5; D is possibly TRBD1 (6 bases). Germline values: CDR1 SGHAT, CDR2 FQNNGV. The CDR3 covers 14 residues. The CDR3 loop reads CSGSGQTIQETQYF. The CDR3 region has the DNA TGTTCCGGCTCCGGACAGACCATCCAAGAGACCCAGTACTTC.

This clonotype was recorded many times. The chain employs TRBV4-1 and TRBJ2-7, with TRBD1 matching over 8 bases. Per germline, CDR1 MGHRA and CDR2 YSYEKL. The CDR3 length is 14 residues. The junction had 6 bases not matched to a gene; V was cut back by 3 bases and J by 5 bases. This CDR3 reads CASSHDRGGNEQYF. The CDR3 DNA reads TGCGCCAGCAGCCACGACAGGGGTGGGAACGAGCAGTACTTC.

As concerns this clonotype: A clone one base away is much larger, so this may be a read error. This chain connects TRBV7-3 to TRBJ2-3; D unclear. Germline assignment: CDR1 SGHTA and CDR2 FQGTGA. The CDR3 extends over 13 amino acids. The V end lost 2 bases, the J end lost 4 bases, and 7 bases lay between the germline ends. The CDR3 here is CASSLPAADTQYF. The CDR3 DNA reads TGTGCCAGCAGCTTACCTGCCGCAGATACGCAGTATTTT.

The chain combines TRBV11-2 with TRBJ1-1, with a possible D match to TRBD1 (6 bases). This CDR3 has 16 residues. The germline CDR1 and CDR2 sequences are SGHAT and FQNNGV. This chain's CDR3 is CVSSFPPTRGATEAFF. The CDR3 DNA reads TGTGTTAGCAGCTTCCCGCCCACCCGGGGGGCCACTGAAGCTTTCTTT.

This clonotype was seen once. This CDR3 fails to terminate in the conserved phenylalanine or tryptophan, so it likely reflects a read error. J is TRBJ1-5 and V is TRBV12-3 or TRBV12-4; D is unclear. This CDR3 is 13 amino acids long. The chain's CDR3 is CVSSQSSNQPQHL. For the CDR3, the DNA is TGTGTCAGCAGCCAAAGTAGCAATCAGCCCCAGCATCTT.

As regards this clonotype: A much larger clone lies a single base off, so this may be a read error. V usage is TRBV20-1 and J usage is TRBJ1-6, with D perhaps TRBD1 (6 bases). Per the germline V gene, CDR1 is DFQATT and CDR2 is SNEGSKA (reference sequence). The CDR3 runs to 14 residues. The CDR3 sequence: CNARDRGQNSPLHF. The CDR3 DNA sequence: TGCAATGCTAGAGACCGGGGACAAAATTCACCCCTCCACTTT.